This entry concerns a single TCR beta chain. Data came from immunoSEQ multiplex PCR; TCRdb stores just in-frame clones and leaves some out. Among 550,000 to 800,000 clones listed, roughly 88% were seen once. V was trimmed by 7 bases and J by 8 bases, leaving 8 bases between them. CDR1 is WNHNN and CDR2 is SYGVQD in the germline V gene (reference sequence). The CDR3 extends over 10 amino acids. This entry comes from a study of shared T cell receptors in the human thymus. These sequences were also reported in another study, on human thymus T cells. Per that paper: Resections removed during corrective heart surgery provided the thymus tissue used. V and J genes seemed to be used with bias in thymic and blood repertoires. Overlap was high between thymic repertoires from unrelated individuals, as reported in related research.

The source material was thymocytes. V usage is TRBV10-1 and J usage is TRBJ1-2; D ambiguous. This TCR derives from a girl in the first two years of life with a congenital heart defect. The CDR3 reads CASKRSGYTF. DNA of the CDR3: TGCGCCAGCAAGCGTTCAGGCTACACCTTC.